This record covers a single T cell receptor (beta chain). Original analysis: It was from reference gene primer amplification that nucleated cell counts were estimated. The assay was immunoSEQ multiplex PCR, and TCRdb's table has in-frame clones only and misses some. From that table come the V and J calls and clone size; the DNA was used to work out D and trimming. The sample consists of approximately 190,000 clones, around 84% of them appearing once. The record originates from a study of blood T cell repertoires in COVID-19. Looking at the study overall: Italy, Spain and the United States were the sources of the convalescent and acute COVID-19 samples. PBMCs, B-cell-depleted T cells, or T cells were the source of the cDNA or gDNA that made up the material.

The sequence derives from a human donor in a cohort sampled during active COVID-19. Sequenced material: peripheral blood.

The CDR3 loop reads CASSLPGSKEQFF. DNA of the CDR3: TGTGCCAGCAGCTTACCCGGGAGCAAGGAGCAGTTCTTC. The V call is TRBV7-9, the J call TRBJ2-1; D possibly corresponds to TRBD2 (6 bases). The ends were cut back, 2 bases at V and 10 bases at J, with 12 bases in the middle. CDR1 SEHNR and CDR2 FQNEAQ come from the germline V gene (reference sequence). The CDR3 length is 13 residues.